This T cell receptor beta chain was sequenced during a study of T cells in Graves' hyperthyroidism and ophthalmopathy. This clonotype showed up just a few times. Between the trimmed V and J ends, which lost 1 base and 6 bases, there was a span of 19 bases. The CDR3 has 16 amino acids. Germline V CDR1 and CDR2: LNHDA, SQIVND (reference sequence). Researchers took RNA transcripts and amplified the TCR beta CDR3 regions from them. The HTBI primer set drove a first-round RT-PCR of the TCR CDR3. From the multiplex PCR reads, TCRdb called clonotypes with MiXCR, one entry per CDR3 protein. The sample lists hundreds of thousands of distinct CDR3 sequences, around 13% occurring once.

The chain joins TRBV19 to TRBJ2-7, with D possibly being TRBD1 (6 bases). This receptor was taken from a woman aged 45-59 years with Graves' ophthalmopathy. Input material: blood. The CDR3 here is CASSIGGHGTVREQYF. Here the CDR3 DNA reads TGTGCCAGTAGTATAGGGGGGCATGGGACCGTCCGCGAGCAGTACTTC.